Shown below are 25 T cell receptor beta chains from a single sample sequenced in a study of blood T cell repertoires in COVID-19. This table comes from immunoSEQ multiplex PCR, and its TCRdb copy is limited to in-frame clones, with some not included. The sample has 100,000 to 150,000 clones; more than 80% are singletons. The source material was peripheral blood. The receptors here all came from a woman aged 80 or older with COVID-19, enrolled during active disease.

The chain employs TRBV7-8 and TRBJ1-1, with a tentative D call TRBD1 (5 bases). This CDR3 comprises 17 residues. Germline V CDR1 and CDR2: SGHVS, FQNEAQ. With 2 bases removed from V and 3 bases from J, the gap between germline ends came to 19 bases. The DNA for the CDR3 is TGTGCCAGCAGCTTATCCCAGCGGGACCCGGGGGACACTGAAGCTTTCTTT. Translation gives CASSLSQRDPGDTEAFF. The full variable domain, in which reference TRBV7-8 and TRBJ1-1 provide the parts outside the CDR3, is GAGVSQSPRYKVAKRGQDVALRCDPISGHVSLFWYQQALGQGPEFLTYFQNEAQLDKSGLPSDRFFAERPEGSVSTLKIQRTQQEDSAVYLCASSLSQRDPGDTEAFFGQGTRLTVV.

Notes on this clone: The junction shows a germline mismatch at one end, possibly a read error. V is TRBV7-7 and J is TRBJ2-3; TRBD2 is a possible D gene (5 bases). CDR3 size: 15 residues. Germline assignment: CDR1 SSHAT and CDR2 FNYEAQ (reference sequence). CDR3 protein: CASSLSWEKTDTQYF. The CDR3 DNA follows: TGTGCTAGCAGCTTAAGTTGGGAGAAGACAGATACGCAGTATTTT.

This chain uses TRBV5-5 with TRBJ2-1; 7 bases fit TRBD1. The CDR3 spans 15 residues. V was pared by 4 bases and J by 9 bases, with 13 bases of the junction left unmatched. CDR1 is SGHKS, CDR2 YYEKEE, per germline (reference sequence). The CDR3 coding sequence is TGTGCCAGCAGCGCCGAAGACAGGGTGGGAAGTGAGCAGTTCTTC. Its translation is CASSAEDRVGSEQFF.

J is TRBJ2-3 and V is TRBV11-3; 12 bases are shared with TRBD1. Germline CDR1 reads SGHNT; CDR2 reads YENEEA. The CDR3 contains 18 residues. Trimming at V came to 0 bases and at J to 4 bases, leaving 8 bases not matched to a gene. CDR3 region: CASSLEFPGQGASDTQYF. CDR3 nucleotides: TGTGCCAGCAGCTTAGAGTTCCCGGGACAGGGGGCTTCAGATACGCAGTATTTT.

This clone was detected only a few times. This chain links TRBV28 with TRBJ2-7, with 7 positions matching TRBD1. Germline CDR1 MDHEN, CDR2 SYDVKM. The CDR3 has 12 residues. V lost 4 bases and J lost 3; bases outside the gene matches: 0. The CDR3 coding sequence is TGTGCCAGCAGTTGGGACAGCTACGAGCAGTACTTC. Its protein product is CASSWDSYEQYF.

At least ten counts were recorded for this clone. The chain couples TRBV6-6 to TRBJ2-7, with 7 bases fitting TRBD1. CDR1 and CDR2 from the germline V gene are MNHNY and SVGAGI (reference sequence). V lost 10 bases to trimming and J lost 6 bases; unmatched junction nucleotides: 9. The CDR3 sequence is 12 residues long. The CDR3 loop is CATHRQGSEQYF. The CDR3 region has the DNA TGTGCCACCCACCGACAGGGCTCCGAGCAGTACTTC.

The chain joins TRBV9 to TRBJ1-5; TRBD1 matches at 7 bases. This CDR3 contains 15 residues. The trim removed 4 bases at V and 3 bases at J, leaving 7 bases unmatched. Germline lookup yields CDR1 SGDLS and CDR2 YYNGEE. CDR3 loop: CASSSGQDLNQPQHF. DNA for the CDR3: TGTGCCAGCAGCTCTGGACAGGACCTCAATCAGCCCCAGCATTTT.

The genes are TRBV28 and TRBJ2-1; no definite D call. V was trimmed by 2 bases and J by 5 bases, leaving 13 bases between them. Germline V gives CDR1 MDHEN, CDR2 SYDVKM. The CDR3 length is 15 residues. CDR3 bases: TGTGCCAGCAGTTTAACTTTAGCCGATAACAATGAGCAGTTCTTC. As protein: CASSLTLADNNEQFF.

This chain joins TRBV6-2 or TRBV6-3 and TRBJ2-1; D perhaps matches TRBD2 (7 bases). Germline CDR1 reads MNHEY; CDR2 reads SVGEGT. The CDR3 spans 17 residues. Trimming pared 2 bases from V and 6 bases from J, leaving 20 bases between. The CDR3 region is CASSYGGGRLVSNEQFF. The CDR3 DNA is TGTGCCAGCAGTTACGGGGGCGGGAGACTGGTTTCCAATGAGCAGTTCTTC.

The rearrangement uses TRBV15 and TRBJ1-4, with 7 bases that match TRBD1. Looked up from germline, CDR1 is LNHNV and CDR2 is YYDKDF (reference sequence). V dropped 2 bases and J dropped 1; count of bases not matched to a gene: 1. The CDR3 loop spans 15 amino acids. CDR3 sequence: CATSRQGVTNEKLFF. The CDR3 coding sequence is TGTGCCACCAGCAGACAGGGGGTAACTAATGAAAAACTGTTTTTT.

The chain recombines TRBV15 with TRBJ2-1; 12 bases fit TRBD2. The germline gives CDR1 LNHNV, CDR2 YYDKDF (reference sequence). The junction had 10 bases not matched to a gene; V was cut back by 5 bases and J by 8 bases. CDR3 length: 16 residues. The CDR3 region is CATSPRLAGDFHEQFF. The CDR3 bases are TGTGCCACCAGCCCGCGACTAGCGGGAGACTTCCATGAGCAGTTCTTC.

This chain connects TRBV4-1 to TRBJ2-2, with D possibly matching TRBD1 (5 bases). This CDR3 has 14 amino acids. V shed 11 bases and J shed 0 bases, with 13 bases lying between them. Germline CDR1 MGHRA, CDR2 YSYEKL. The CDR3: CAGADSANTGELFF. The CDR3 nucleotides read TGCGCCGGAGCAGACAGCGCGAACACCGGGGAGCTGTTTTTT.

This rearrangement joins TRBV12-3 or TRBV12-4 to TRBJ2-7; 9 nucleotides align to TRBD1. Losses at the gene ends were 5 bases for V and 4 bases for J; bases not matched to a gene: 3. The CDR3 length is 13 residues. This CDR3 reads CASSTGTGYEQYF. The CDR3 nucleotides read TGTGCCAGCAGTACCGGGACAGGGTACGAGCAGTACTTC.

The V and J genes are TRBV29-1 and TRBJ1-2; D unclear. In germline, CDR1 is SQVTM, CDR2 ANQGSEA. Trimming shortened V by 6 bases and J by 8 bases, and 16 bases separated the two germline ends. The CDR3 is 12 amino acids. CDR3 in amino acids: CSVATFGGGYTF. The CDR3 DNA is TGCAGCGTCGCGACCTTCGGAGGCGGCTACACCTTC.

The chain uses TRBV28 and TRBJ2-5; 11 nucleotides match TRBD1. The CDR3 sequence is 14 residues long. Germline assignment: CDR1 MDHEN and CDR2 SYDVKM. Trimming at V came to 4 bases and at J to 4 bases, leaving 2 bases not matched to a gene. The CDR3 here is CASSSGQGVETQYF. The CDR3 DNA sequence: TGTGCCAGCAGTTCGGGACAGGGGGTAGAGACCCAGTACTTC.

The chain combines TRBV11-2 with TRBJ2-2; 10 bases agree with TRBD2. The V and J ends lost 6 bases and 7 bases, in that order; junction bases with no gene match: 11. Germline values: CDR1 SGHAT, CDR2 FQNNGV. CDR3 length: 16 residues. CDR3 sequence: CASSDSSGSFGGELFF. Here the CDR3 DNA reads TGTGCCAGCAGTGATTCTAGCGGGAGCTTCGGCGGGGAGCTGTTTTTT. Using reference TRBV11-2 and TRBJ2-2 for the parts outside the CDR3, the full variable domain is EAGVAQSPRYKIIEKRQSVAFWCNPISGHATLYWYQQILGQGPKLLIQFQNNGVVDDSQLPKDRFSAERLKGVDSTLKIQPAKLEDSAVYLCASSDSSGSFGGELFFGEGSRLTVL.

CDR3 loop: CASRQEALNTGELFF. The CDR3, as DNA: TGCGCCAGCAGGCAGGAAGCCTTGAACACCGGGGAGCTGTTTTTT. The chain employs TRBV5-1 and TRBJ2-2; no firm D call. The V gene's germline CDR1 is SGHRS and CDR2 YFSETQ. This CDR3 contains 15 residues. V dropped 5 bases and J dropped 1 base, with 12 bases sitting between them.

CDR3 nucleotides: TGTGCGACGAGTCAGGGAAGCTCCTACGAGCAGTACTTC. Translated: CATSQGSSYEQYF. The chain uses TRBV24-1 and TRBJ2-7; perhaps TRBD1 as D (5 bases). CDR1 is KGHDR and CDR2 is SFDVKD in the germline V gene. The CDR3 extends over 13 amino acids.

The V gene is TRBV7-9, the J gene TRBJ2-2; 7 positions agree with TRBD1. CDR1 is SEHNR and CDR2 is FQNEAQ in the germline V gene (reference sequence). The CDR3 has 16 amino acids. Trimming at V came to 0 bases and at J to 1 base, leaving 2 bases not matched to a gene. The CDR3 protein is CASSLASGGNTGELFF. The DNA for the CDR3 is TGTGCCAGCAGCTTAGCTTCAGGGGGGAACACCGGGGAGCTGTTTTTT.

V is TRBV6-5 and J is TRBJ1-1, with D tentatively TRBD1 (5 bases). Germline lookup yields CDR1 MNHEY and CDR2 SVGAGI. The V gene lost 6 bases and the J gene lost 1 base, with 12 bases spanning the gap. CDR3 length: 14 amino acids. DNA of the CDR3: TGTGCCAGCAGGGGGGGGACCACGAACACTGAAGCTTTCTTT. This translates into CASRGGTTNTEAFF.

In its sample, this clone was seen once. This rearrangement joins TRBV25-1 to TRBJ2-1, with 10 positions matching TRBD2. CDR1 is MGHDK, CDR2 SYGVNS, per germline. J was trimmed by 6 bases and V by 5 bases; bases with no gene match: 13. CDR3 length equals 17 residues. For the CDR3, the DNA is TGTGCCAGCAGTCTCAAGACTAGCGGGCGAGGGGCCAATGAGCAGTTCTTC. It is translated as CASSLKTSGRGANEQFF.

V gene TRBV5-1 combines with J gene TRBJ1-3, with 7 bases lining up with TRBD1. The J segment lost 3 bases and the V segment lost 1 base, leaving 7 bases of the junction unmatched. This CDR3 comprises 16 residues. Germline CDR1 reads SGHRS; CDR2 reads YFSETQ. CDR3 bases: TGCGCCAGCAGCTTGACGGGTCCAGGGGGTGGAAACACCATATATTTT. Translation gives CASSLTGPGGGNTIYF.

The chain is built from TRBV19 and TRBJ1-4, with D unclear. This CDR3 comprises 12 residues. Germline V gene sequence: CDR1 LNHDA, CDR2 SQIVND (reference sequence). V lost 3 bases to trimming and J lost 8 bases, with 7 bases between them. The chain's CDR3 is CASSIAKEKLFF. In DNA form, the CDR3 reads TGTGCCAGTAGTATTGCGAAAGAAAAACTGTTTTTT.

Concerning this clone itself: Other DNA sequences in this sample translate to the same CDR3. J is TRBJ1-1 and V is TRBV19, with 8 bases lining up with TRBD1. J lost 4 bases, V lost 3 bases, and 1 base had no gene match. CDR3 size: 13 residues. Per germline, CDR1 LNHDA and CDR2 SQIVND (reference sequence). The DNA for the CDR3 is TGTGCCAGTAGTATCGACAGGGGCACTGAAGCTTTCTTT. Protein product: CASSIDRGTEAFF.

This chain connects TRBV20-1 to TRBJ2-3, with D unresolved. This CDR3 region has 11 residues. Germline V gene lookup returns CDR1 DFQATT and CDR2 SNEGSKA (reference sequence). V lost 1 base, J lost 4 bases, and 3 bases lay in between. CDR3 in DNA: TGCAGTGCTAGAGTAGCAGATACGCAGTATTTT. Its translation: CSARVADTQYF.